This T cell receptor (beta chain) was identified during a study of cytomegalovirus exposure and HLA in healthy donors. PCR employed 60 Vbeta and 13 Jbeta primers. Sequencing used immunoSEQ multiplex PCR; TCRdb keeps in-frame clones, though not all of them. This table has 150,000 to 200,000 clones, 65% to 90% appearing once. The CDR3 has 14 amino acids. The germline V gene has CDR1 KGHSH and CDR2 LQKENI. The V end was cut by 4 bases, the J end by 3 bases, with 10 bases between. The chain combines TRBV18 with TRBJ2-1, with D tentatively TRBD1 (6 bases). The origin of this receptor is a woman aged 45-59 years in good health and CMV-seronegative. The sample consisted of PBMCs. In DNA, the CDR3 is TGTGCCAGCTCACACGGACAGCACTACAATGAGCAGTTCTTC. It specifies CASSHGQHYNEQFF.